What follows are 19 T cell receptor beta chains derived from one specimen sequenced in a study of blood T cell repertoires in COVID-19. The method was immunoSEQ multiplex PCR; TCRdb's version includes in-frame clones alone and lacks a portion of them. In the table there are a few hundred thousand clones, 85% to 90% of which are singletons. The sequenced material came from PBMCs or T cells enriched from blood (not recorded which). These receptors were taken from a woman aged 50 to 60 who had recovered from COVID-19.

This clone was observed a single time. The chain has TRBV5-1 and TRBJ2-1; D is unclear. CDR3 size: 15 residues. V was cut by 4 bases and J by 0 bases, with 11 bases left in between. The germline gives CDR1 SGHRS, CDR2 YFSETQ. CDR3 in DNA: TGCGCCAGCAGCATACAGAATACCTCCTACAATGAGCAGTTCTTC. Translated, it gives CASSIQNTSYNEQFF.

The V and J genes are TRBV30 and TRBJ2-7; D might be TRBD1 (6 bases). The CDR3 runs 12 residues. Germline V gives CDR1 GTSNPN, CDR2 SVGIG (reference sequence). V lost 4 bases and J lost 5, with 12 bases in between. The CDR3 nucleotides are TGTGCCTGGAAAACAGGGTTCCACGAGCAGTACTTC. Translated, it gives CAWKTGFHEQYF.

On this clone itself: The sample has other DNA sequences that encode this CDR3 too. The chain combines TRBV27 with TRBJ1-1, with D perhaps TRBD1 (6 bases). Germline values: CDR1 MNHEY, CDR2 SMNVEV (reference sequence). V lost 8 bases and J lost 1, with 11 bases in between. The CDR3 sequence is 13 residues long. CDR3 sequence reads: CASGPTGNTEAFF. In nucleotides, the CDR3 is TGTGCCAGCGGGCCGACAGGGAACACTGAAGCTTTCTTT.

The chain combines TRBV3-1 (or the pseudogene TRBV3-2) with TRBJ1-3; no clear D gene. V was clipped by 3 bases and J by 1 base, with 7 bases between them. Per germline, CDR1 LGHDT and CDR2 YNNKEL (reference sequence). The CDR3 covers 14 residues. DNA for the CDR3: TGTGCCAGCAGCCACAGCGCGTCTGGAAACACCATATATTTT. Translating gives CASSHSASGNTIYF.

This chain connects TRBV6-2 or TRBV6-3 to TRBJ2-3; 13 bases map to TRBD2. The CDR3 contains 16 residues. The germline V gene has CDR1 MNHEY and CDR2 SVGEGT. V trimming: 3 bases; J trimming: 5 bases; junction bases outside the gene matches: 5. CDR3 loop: CASSYTSGGVRDTQYF. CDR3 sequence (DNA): TGTGCCAGCAGTTATACTAGCGGGGGGGTACGAGATACGCAGTATTTT.

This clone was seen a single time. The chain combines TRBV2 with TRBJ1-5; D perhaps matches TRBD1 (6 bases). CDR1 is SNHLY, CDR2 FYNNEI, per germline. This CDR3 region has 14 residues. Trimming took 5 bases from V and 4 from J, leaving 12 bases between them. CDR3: CASSRGAENQPQHF. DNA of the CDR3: TGTGCCAGCAGTCGGGGGGCCGAGAATCAGCCCCAGCATTTT.

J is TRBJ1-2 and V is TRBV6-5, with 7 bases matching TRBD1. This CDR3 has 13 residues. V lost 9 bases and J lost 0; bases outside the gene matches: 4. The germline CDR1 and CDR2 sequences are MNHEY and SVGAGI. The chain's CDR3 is CASGDSSNYGYTF. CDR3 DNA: TGTGCCAGTGGGGACAGTTCTAACTATGGCTACACCTTC.

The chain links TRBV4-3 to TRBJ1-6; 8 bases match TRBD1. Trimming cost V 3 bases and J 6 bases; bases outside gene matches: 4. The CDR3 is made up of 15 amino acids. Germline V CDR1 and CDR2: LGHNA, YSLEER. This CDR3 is CASSHAGQVNSPLHF. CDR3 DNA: TGCGCCAGCAGCCACGCGGGACAGGTTAATTCACCCCTCCACTTT.

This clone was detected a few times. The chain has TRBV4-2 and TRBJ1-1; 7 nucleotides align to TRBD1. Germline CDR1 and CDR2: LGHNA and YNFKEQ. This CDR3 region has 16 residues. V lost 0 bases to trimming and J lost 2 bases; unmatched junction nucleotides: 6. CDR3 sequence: CASSQDWQGVNTEAFF. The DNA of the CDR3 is TGTGCCAGCAGCCAAGACTGGCAGGGGGTAAACACTGAAGCTTTCTTT.

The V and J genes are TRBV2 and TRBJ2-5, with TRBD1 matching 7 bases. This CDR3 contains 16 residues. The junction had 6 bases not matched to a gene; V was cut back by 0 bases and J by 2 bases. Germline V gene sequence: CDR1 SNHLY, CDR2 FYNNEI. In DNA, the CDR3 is TGTGCCAGCAGTGAAGCCCGACAGGGTCGACAAGAGACCCAGTACTTC. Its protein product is CASSEARQGRQETQYF.

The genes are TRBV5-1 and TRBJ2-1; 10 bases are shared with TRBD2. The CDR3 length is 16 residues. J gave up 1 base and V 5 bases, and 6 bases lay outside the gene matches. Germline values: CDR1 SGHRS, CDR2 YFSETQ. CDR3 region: CASRGLAGDSYNEQFF. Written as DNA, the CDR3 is TGCGCCAGCAGGGGTCTAGCGGGAGATTCCTACAATGAGCAGTTCTTC. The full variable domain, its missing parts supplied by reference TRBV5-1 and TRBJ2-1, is KAGVTQTPRYLIKTRGQQVTLSCSPISGHRSVSWYQQTPGQGLQFLFEYFSETQRNKGNFPGRFSGRQFSNSRSEMNVSTLELGDSALYLCASRGLAGDSYNEQFFGPGTRLTVL.

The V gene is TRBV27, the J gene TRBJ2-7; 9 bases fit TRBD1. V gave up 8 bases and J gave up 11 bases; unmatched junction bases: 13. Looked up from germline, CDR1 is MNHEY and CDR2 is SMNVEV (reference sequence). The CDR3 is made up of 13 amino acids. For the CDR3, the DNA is TGTGCCAGCTCCGAACCGGGACAGGGAACCAAGTACTTC. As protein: CASSEPGQGTKYF.

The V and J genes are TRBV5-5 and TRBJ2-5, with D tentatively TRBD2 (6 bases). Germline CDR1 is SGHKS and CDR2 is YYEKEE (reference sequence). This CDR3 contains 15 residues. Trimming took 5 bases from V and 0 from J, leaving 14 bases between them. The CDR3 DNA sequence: TGTGCCAGCAGTCACCCGCGGGGCCACCAAGAGACCCAGTACTTC. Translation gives CASSHPRGHQETQYF.

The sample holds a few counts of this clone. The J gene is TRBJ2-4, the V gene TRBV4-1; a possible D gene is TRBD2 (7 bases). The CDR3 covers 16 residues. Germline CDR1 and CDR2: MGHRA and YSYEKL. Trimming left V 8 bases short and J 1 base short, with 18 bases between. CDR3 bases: TGCGCCAGCCGGTCCGGGGGGCGCGGGGCCAAAAACATTCAGTACTTC. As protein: CASRSGGRGAKNIQYF.

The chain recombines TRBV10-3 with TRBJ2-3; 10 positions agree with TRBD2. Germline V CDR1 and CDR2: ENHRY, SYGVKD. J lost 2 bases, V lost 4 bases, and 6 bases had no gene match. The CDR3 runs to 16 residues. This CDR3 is CAISGAGGRNTDTQYF. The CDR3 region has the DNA TGTGCCATCAGTGGAGCGGGGGGGCGGAACACAGATACGCAGTATTTT.

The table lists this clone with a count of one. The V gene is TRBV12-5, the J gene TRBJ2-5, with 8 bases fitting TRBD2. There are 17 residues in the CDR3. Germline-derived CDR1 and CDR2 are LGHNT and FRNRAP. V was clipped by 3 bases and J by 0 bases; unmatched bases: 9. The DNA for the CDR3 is TGTGCTAGTGGTTTAATTGTTGGCGGGGGGAACCAAGAGACCCAGTACTTC. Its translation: CASGLIVGGGNQETQYF.

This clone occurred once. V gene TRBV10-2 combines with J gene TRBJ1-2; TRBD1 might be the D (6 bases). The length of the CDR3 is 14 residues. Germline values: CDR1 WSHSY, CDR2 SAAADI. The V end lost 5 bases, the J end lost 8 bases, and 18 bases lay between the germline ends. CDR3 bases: TGCGCCAGCAGTACCCTCGACAGGCTTTTCGGCTACACCTTC. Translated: CASSTLDRLFGYTF.

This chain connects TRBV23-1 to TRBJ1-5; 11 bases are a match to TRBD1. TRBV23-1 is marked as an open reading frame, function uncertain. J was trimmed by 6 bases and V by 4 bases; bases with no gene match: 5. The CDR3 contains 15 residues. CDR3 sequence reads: CASSLGQGALQPQHF. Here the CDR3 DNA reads TGCGCCAGCAGTCTCGGACAGGGGGCCCTTCAGCCCCAGCATTTT.

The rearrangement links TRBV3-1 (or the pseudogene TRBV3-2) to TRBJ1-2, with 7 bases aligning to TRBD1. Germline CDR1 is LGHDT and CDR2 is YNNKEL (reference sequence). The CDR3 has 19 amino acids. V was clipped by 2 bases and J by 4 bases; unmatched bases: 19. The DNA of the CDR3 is TGTGCCAGCAGCCAACCGTCGCCGGGACAGTACGCGGTGGGCTATGGCTACACCTTC. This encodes CASSQPSPGQYAVGYGYTF.